The entry below gives a single T cell receptor beta chain sequence along with its context. Its antigen is still unknown. V gave up 2 bases and J gave up 0 bases, with 9 bases separating them. The germline V gene encodes CDR1 MNHEY and CDR2 SVGEGT. CDR3 length equals 15 residues. The sample comes from a study of T cell responses to AZD1222 COVID-19 vaccine. Turning to the study itself: Pooled samples include second doses given at about 4 or 12 weeks.

The table came from immunoSEQ multiplex PCR; TCRdb's copy has only in-frame clones and leaves some out. The sample contains 90,000 to 120,000 clones, around 96% of which appear only once. General study points: Increases in Spike-specific TCR breadth and depth were seen after two AZD1222 doses. Per reports, nearly half of all spike-specific TCRs target regions that are unmutated in variants.

The source was peripheral blood, collected on day 0 of AZD1222 vaccination. The chain uses TRBV6-2 or TRBV6-3 and TRBJ2-3; D remains unclear. This TCR came from an adult in good health. DNA of the CDR3: TGTGCCAGCAGTTACCCGGCCTCTAGCACAGATACGCAGTATTTT. Protein sequence: CASSYPASSTDTQYF.